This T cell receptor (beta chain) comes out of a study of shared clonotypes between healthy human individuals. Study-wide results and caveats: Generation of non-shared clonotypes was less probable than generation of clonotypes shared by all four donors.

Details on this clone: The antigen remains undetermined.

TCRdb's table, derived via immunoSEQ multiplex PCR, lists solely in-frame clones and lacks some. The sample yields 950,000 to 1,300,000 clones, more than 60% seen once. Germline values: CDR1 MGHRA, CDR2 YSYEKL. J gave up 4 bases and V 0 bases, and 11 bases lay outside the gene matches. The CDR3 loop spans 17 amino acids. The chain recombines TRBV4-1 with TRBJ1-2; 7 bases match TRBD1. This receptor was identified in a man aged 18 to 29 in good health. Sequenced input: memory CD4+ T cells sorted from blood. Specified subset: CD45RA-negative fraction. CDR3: CASSQDAIRDRSYGYTF. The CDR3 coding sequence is TGCGCCAGCAGCCAAGATGCCATAAGGGACAGAAGCTATGGCTACACCTTC.